This is a list of T cell receptor beta chains from one sample in a study of cytomegalovirus exposure and HLA in healthy donors. Only in-frame clones appear in the TCRdb table, and some are missing; sequencing was by immunoSEQ multiplex PCR. The data hold 90,000 to 110,000 clones, with around 86% observed a single time. The sequenced sample was PBMCs. Receptors originate from a woman aged 25 to 39 in good health and CMV-seronegative. The CDR3 runs from the conserved cysteine through the conserved F or W. The order of the fields is clone size, V gene, J gene, D gene, CDR3 DNA, CDR3 protein. The D gene is left open where the match is weak. For some rows the clone size is stated as once, few or many, or as a class when expanded; others skip it.

clone size: -; V gene: TRBV11-2; J gene: TRBJ2-3; D gene: -; CDR3 DNA: TGTGCCAGCAGCTTAGATAGCGTAAGCACAGATACGCAGTATTTT; CDR3 protein: CASSLDSVSTDTQYF
clone size: -; V gene: TRBV9; J gene: TRBJ2-1; D gene: -; CDR3 DNA: TGTGCCAGCAGCGTAGAGGGGGGGGGTCGGGGTGAGCAGTTCTTC; CDR3 protein: CASSVEGGGRGEQFF
clone size: -; V gene: TRBV4-3; J gene: TRBJ2-3; D gene: -; CDR3 DNA: TGCGCCAGCAGCCAAGGGATAGCGCGAGATACGCAGTATTTT; CDR3 protein: CASSQGIARDTQYF
clone size: -; V gene: TRBV21-1; J gene: TRBJ2-7; D gene: -; CDR3 DNA: TGTGCCAGCAGCACAAACCCGGGGATTCCCTCCTACGAGCAGTACTTC; CDR3 protein: CASSTNPGIPSYEQYF
clone size: -; V gene: TRBV6-5; J gene: TRBJ2-2; D gene: -; CDR3 DNA: TGTGCCAGCAGTTATGTCGGTGGGTTGCGGACCGGGGAGCTGTTTTTT; CDR3 protein: CASSYVGGLRTGELFF
clone size: -; V gene: TRBV7-9; J gene: TRBJ1-1; D gene: -; CDR3 DNA: TGTGCCAGCAGCTTAGGACGAAAGGGGACAATCCAAGCTTTCTTT; CDR3 protein: CASSLGRKGTIQAFF
clone size: -; V gene: TRBV2; J gene: TRBJ2-2; D gene: -; CDR3 DNA: TGTGCCAGCAGTGACAGGGAGAACACCGGGGGGCTGTTTTTT; CDR3 protein: CASSDRENTGGLFF
clone size: -; V gene: TRBV6-5; J gene: TRBJ1-1; D gene: -; CDR3 DNA: TGTGCCAGCAGCTTAGAGGGCACGGGGAACACTGAAGCTTTCTTT; CDR3 protein: CASSLEGTGNTEAFF
clone size: -; V gene: TRBV4-1; J gene: TRBJ1-5; D gene: TRBD1; CDR3 DNA: TGCGCCAGCAGCCAATACGCAGGGGGCGGCAATCAGCCCCAGCATTTT; CDR3 protein: CASSQYAGGGNQPQHF
clone size: once; V gene: TRBV7-8; J gene: TRBJ2-7; D gene: TRBD2; CDR3 DNA: TGTGCCAGCAGCCCCGGAGGGAGCGGGGGGGTCTACGAGCAGTACTTC; CDR3 protein: CASSPGGSGGVYEQYF
clone size: -; V gene: TRBV6-1; J gene: TRBJ2-7; D gene: TRBD1; CDR3 DNA: TGTGCCAGCAGTGACGGGTGGGCAGGGGGCAGGGAGCAGTACTTC; CDR3 protein: CASSDGWAGGREQYF
clone size: few; V gene: TRBV27; J gene: TRBJ1-2; D gene: TRBD1; CDR3 DNA: TGTGCCAGCAGTTCGAGGACAGGGCCTAACTATGGCTACACCTTC; CDR3 protein: CASSSRTGPNYGYTF
clone size: -; V gene: TRBV6-5; J gene: TRBJ1-1; D gene: -; CDR3 DNA: TGTGCCAGCCTCGGACAGAACACTGAAGCTTTCTTT; CDR3 protein: CASLGQNTEAFF
clone size: -; V gene: TRBV5-1; J gene: TRBJ1-2; D gene: TRBD1; CDR3 DNA: TGCGCCAGCAGCTTGGCCAGGGGGCCCGGCTACACCTTC; CDR3 protein: CASSLARGPGYTF
clone size: -; V gene: TRBV11-2; J gene: TRBJ2-2; D gene: -; CDR3 DNA: TGTGCCAGCAGCCCCCAATGGGACACTAGGGAGCTGTTTTTT; CDR3 protein: CASSPQWDTRELFF
clone size: -; V gene: TRBV9; J gene: TRBJ2-3; D gene: TRBD1; CDR3 DNA: TGTGCCAGCAGCATTCGGGACAGGGGATGGACAGATACGCAGTATTTT; CDR3 protein: CASSIRDRGWTDTQYF
clone size: -; V gene: TRBV11-2; J gene: TRBJ1-3; D gene: -; CDR3 DNA: TGTGCCAGCAGCTTAGGACCCGGGACTGGAAACACCATATATTTT; CDR3 protein: CASSLGPGTGNTIYF
clone size: -; V gene: TRBV6-5; J gene: TRBJ1-1; D gene: -; CDR3 DNA: TGTGCCAGCAGTTTCGGGTCTGAAGCTTTCTTT; CDR3 protein: CASSFGSEAFF
clone size: once; V gene: TRBV11-2; J gene: TRBJ2-1; D gene: -; CDR3 DNA: TGTGCCAGCAGCTTAGAGCGGTCCTACAATGAGCAGTTCTTC; CDR3 protein: CASSLERSYNEQFF
clone size: -; V gene: TRBV7-8; J gene: TRBJ2-5; D gene: TRBD1; CDR3 DNA: TGTGCCAGCAGCTCGGACAGGATACAAGAGACCCAGTACTTC; CDR3 protein: CASSSDRIQETQYF
clone size: -; V gene: TRBV5-5; J gene: TRBJ2-1; D gene: TRBD2; CDR3 DNA: TGTGCCAGCAGCTTGTTTGGGCAGCGGGAGGGGTCCTACAATGAGCAGTTCTTC; CDR3 protein: CASSLFGQREGSYNEQFF
clone size: once; V gene: TRBV15; J gene: TRBJ2-1; D gene: TRBD1; CDR3 DNA: TGTGCCACCAGCAGGGGACAGGGGGACTACAATGAGCAGTTCTTC; CDR3 protein: CATSRGQGDYNEQFF
clone size: -; V gene: TRBV6-1; J gene: TRBJ1-1; D gene: -; CDR3 DNA: TGTGCCAGCAGCCTGGCCCCGAACACTGAAGCTTTCTTT; CDR3 protein: CASSLAPNTEAFF
clone size: -; V gene: TRBV7-9; J gene: TRBJ2-1; D gene: -; CDR3 DNA: TGTGCCAGCTTCCGGGACTCCGCCCGCTATGAGCAGTTCTTC; CDR3 protein: CASFRDSARYEQFF
clone size: -; V gene: TRBV5-1; J gene: TRBJ2-3; D gene: TRBD2; CDR3 DNA: TGCGCCAGCAGCAAAAGGACTAGCGGACCCAGCACAGATACGCAGTATTTT; CDR3 protein: CASSKRTSGPSTDTQYF
clone size: once; V gene: TRBV29-1; J gene: TRBJ2-1; D gene: TRBD2; CDR3 DNA: TGCAGCGTTGGGACTAGCGGCACCTACAATGAGCAGTTCTTC; CDR3 protein: CSVGTSGTYNEQFF
clone size: -; V gene: TRBV9; J gene: TRBJ2-1; D gene: TRBD2; CDR3 DNA: TGTGCCAGCAGCCCGAGCTCGGGACTAGCGGGCAATGAGCAGTTCTTC; CDR3 protein: CASSPSSGLAGNEQFF
clone size: -; V gene: TRBV5-1; J gene: TRBJ1-2; D gene: TRBD1; CDR3 DNA: TGCGCCAGCAGCTTCCGGGACAGCGCTAACTATGGCTACACCTTC; CDR3 protein: CASSFRDSANYGYTF
clone size: -; V gene: TRBV6-4; J gene: TRBJ2-1; D gene: -; CDR3 DNA: TGTGCCAGCAGTGGGGACAAGCACCTTGAGCAGTTCTTC; CDR3 protein: CASSGDKHLEQFF
clone size: -; V gene: TRBV10-2; J gene: TRBJ1-1; D gene: TRBD1; CDR3 DNA: TGCGCCAGCCGTACCCGGGACAGGGGGTTGAGCACTGAAGCTTTCTTT; CDR3 protein: CASRTRDRGLSTEAFF
clone size: -; V gene: TRBV19; J gene: TRBJ2-7; D gene: TRBD2; CDR3 DNA: TGTGCCAGTAGCAACATAGGACTAGCGGGAGAGCAGTACTTC; CDR3 protein: CASSNIGLAGEQYF
clone size: -; V gene: TRBV7-2; J gene: TRBJ2-5; D gene: TRBD2; CDR3 DNA: TGTGCCAGCTCAAGACCCCCCCTAGCCCAGCGGGGTGGGGAGACCCAGTACTTC; CDR3 protein: CASSRPPLAQRGGETQYF
clone size: -; V gene: TRBV29-1; J gene: TRBJ2-4; D gene: TRBD2; CDR3 DNA: TGCAGCGTTGGCGGGGGATGGGCCAAAAACATTCAGTACTTC; CDR3 protein: CSVGGGWAKNIQYF
clone size: -; V gene: TRBV6-5; J gene: TRBJ2-7; D gene: TRBD1; CDR3 DNA: TGTGCCAGCAGTTTAGGACAGGTGGAAAAGTACGAGCAGTACTTC; CDR3 protein: CASSLGQVEKYEQYF
clone size: few; V gene: TRBV27; J gene: TRBJ2-1; D gene: TRBD2; CDR3 DNA: TGTGCCAGCAGTCTCGGGACTAGGGGCAATGAGCAGTTCTTC; CDR3 protein: CASSLGTRGNEQFF
clone size: -; V gene: TRBV28; J gene: TRBJ1-2; D gene: -; CDR3 DNA: TGTGCCAGCAGTTCCTCCCAGGGATATGGCTACACCTTC; CDR3 protein: CASSSSQGYGYTF
clone size: -; V gene: TRBV10-2; J gene: TRBJ2-7; D gene: TRBD1; CDR3 DNA: TGCGCCAGCAGGATCGGGACAGGGGGTTACGAGCAGTACTTC; CDR3 protein: CASRIGTGGYEQYF
clone size: -; V gene: TRBV5-4; J gene: TRBJ2-3; D gene: TRBD1; CDR3 DNA: TGTGCCAGCAGCCTCCGGGACAGACCGTTCCCAGATACGCAGTATTTT; CDR3 protein: CASSLRDRPFPDTQYF
clone size: -; V gene: TRBV18; J gene: TRBJ2-7; D gene: -; CDR3 DNA: TGTGCCAGCTCACGGGATTACAGGGGGGGCTACGAGCAGTACTTC; CDR3 protein: CASSRDYRGGYEQYF
clone size: -; V gene: TRBV29-1; J gene: TRBJ2-2; D gene: TRBD2; CDR3 DNA: TGCAGCGGAGCACAGGGACTAGCGAACGGGGAGCTGTTTTTT; CDR3 protein: CSGAQGLANGELFF
clone size: -; V gene: TRBV28; J gene: TRBJ2-1; D gene: TRBD2; CDR3 DNA: TGTGCCAGCAGCCAAGGACTAGCGGGGAACAATGAGCAGTTCTTC; CDR3 protein: CASSQGLAGNNEQFF
clone size: -; V gene: TRBV2; J gene: TRBJ2-5; D gene: -; CDR3 DNA: TGTGCCAGCAGCGGACTTTCGTTGTACCAAGAGACCCAGTACTTC; CDR3 protein: CASSGLSLYQETQYF
clone size: -; V gene: TRBV2; J gene: TRBJ1-2; D gene: -; CDR3 DNA: TGTGCCAGCACCTGGGGCAGGGCCTATGGCTACACCTTC; CDR3 protein: CASTWGRAYGYTF
clone size: -; V gene: TRBV23-1; J gene: TRBJ2-6; D gene: -; CDR3 DNA: TGCGCCAGCAGTCACCGCGGACAGCCGGGTTTGGTTCAGCTCTCTGGGGCCAACGTCCTGACTTTC; CDR3 protein: CASSHRGQPGLVQLSGANVLTF
clone size: -; V gene: TRBV28; J gene: TRBJ2-4; D gene: -; CDR3 DNA: TGTGCCAGCAGCCAACAGACAAACATTCAGTACTTC; CDR3 protein: CASSQQTNIQYF
clone size: -; V gene: TRBV5-1; J gene: TRBJ2-7; D gene: TRBD1; CDR3 DNA: TGCGCCAGCAGCTTGGGACTCCGGGACAGGACTTCCGAGCAGTACTTC; CDR3 protein: CASSLGLRDRTSEQYF